Listed here are 32 T cell receptor beta chains from one sample, sequenced in a study of cytomegalovirus exposure and HLA in healthy donors. Researchers ran the PCR with 60 Vbeta and 13 Jbeta primers. Assay: immunoSEQ multiplex PCR; the TCRdb copy retains only in-frame clones and omits some. The sample lists some 180,000 clones, approximately 82% occurring once. Sample: PBMCs. The receptors stem from a girl aged 2 to 10 in good health and CMV-seropositive.

The chain joins TRBV28 to TRBJ2-7, with D possibly being TRBD2 (6 bases). Germline V gene data show CDR1 as MDHEN and CDR2 as SYDVKM. CDR3 size: 17 residues. The V gene lost 1 base and the J gene lost 4 bases, with 20 bases spanning the gap. In DNA form, the CDR3 reads TGTGCCAGCAGTTTATACCATCAGGAGGGTTCGGTATACGAGCAGTACTTC. This gives the protein CASSLYHQEGSVYEQYF.

The chain is built from TRBV19 and TRBJ1-1; D is uncertain. V dropped 7 bases and J dropped 0 bases, with 15 bases sitting between them. Germline assignment: CDR1 LNHDA and CDR2 SQIVND (reference sequence). The CDR3 contains 15 residues. CDR3 nucleotide sequence: TGTGCCAGTATGGACTCGCGAGTGGTGAACACTGAAGCTTTCTTT. As protein: CASMDSRVVNTEAFF.

The genes are TRBV6-5 and TRBJ1-4, with D perhaps TRBD1 (5 bases). The V gene's germline CDR1 is MNHEY and CDR2 SVGAGI. The CDR3 length is 13 residues. With 6 bases removed from V and 8 bases from J, the gap between germline ends came to 13 bases. CDR3 coding DNA: TGTGCCAGCAGGAGAAGGGGTGAGGAAAAACTGTTTTTT. Protein sequence: CASRRRGEEKLFF.

V is TRBV27 and J is TRBJ2-7; TRBD2 is a possible D gene (6 bases). The CDR3 is made up of 15 amino acids. Per the germline V gene, CDR1 is MNHEY and CDR2 is SMNVEV (reference sequence). V was trimmed by 5 bases and J by 2 bases, leaving 16 bases between them. CDR3 residues: CASSLDPGVTYEQYF. The CDR3 DNA follows: TGTGCCAGCAGTCTGGATCCGGGGGTGACCTACGAGCAGTACTTC.

This clone was counted only a few times. The V call is TRBV30, the J call TRBJ1-2; 7 bases are a match to TRBD1. Looked up from germline, CDR1 is GTSNPN and CDR2 is SVGIG (reference sequence). V gave up 0 bases and J gave up 8 bases; unmatched junction bases: 3. The CDR3 is 12 amino acids. In DNA, the CDR3 is TGTGCCTGGAGTGTAGAAGGGGGCGGCTACACCTTC. As protein: CAWSVEGGGYTF.

V gene TRBV14 combines with J gene TRBJ1-2; no clear D. CDR1 SGHDN and CDR2 FVKESK come from the germline V gene. Trimming stripped 3 bases from V and 4 bases from J, with 12 bases between. The CDR3 extends over 14 amino acids. The DNA of the CDR3 is TGTGCCAGCAGCCATGCGGTGGTGGGCTATGGCTACACCTTC. Its protein is CASSHAVVGYGYTF.

The genes are TRBV5-1 and TRBJ1-2, with a weak D call TRBD1 (5 bases). The CDR3 runs 16 residues. V lost 0 bases and J lost 5, with 17 bases in between. CDR1 is SGHRS and CDR2 is YFSETQ in the germline V gene. The CDR3 spells CASSLAGPGKLYGYTF. In DNA, the CDR3 is TGCGCCAGCAGCTTGGCAGGGCCAGGGAAACTGTATGGCTACACCTTC.

The chain employs TRBV6-5 and TRBJ2-6; D is perhaps TRBD2 (6 bases). CDR1 MNHEY and CDR2 SVGAGI come from the germline V gene. CDR3 length: 15 residues. V lost 2 bases to trimming and J lost 3 bases, with 8 bases between them. In DNA, the CDR3 is TGTGCCAGCAGTTACATGGGAGGTGGGGCCAACGTCCTGACTTTC. Translating gives CASSYMGGGANVLTF.

The gene calls are TRBV28 and TRBJ1-1; D unclear. CDR1 and CDR2 (germline): MDHEN, SYDVKM. This CDR3 comprises 12 residues. V was trimmed by 3 bases and J by 5 bases, leaving 7 bases between them. The CDR3 nucleotides are TGTGCCAGCAGTTTTGGGAGGACTGAAGCTTTCTTT. This codes for CASSFGRTEAFF.

The rearrangement uses TRBV7-3 and TRBJ2-3, with 9 bases identical to TRBD1. CDR3 length: 16 amino acids. CDR1 SGHTA and CDR2 FQGTGA come from the germline V gene. The junction had 5 bases not matched to a gene; V was cut back by 3 bases and J by 1 base. CDR3 in amino acids: CASSFLGQGGTDTQYF. DNA for the CDR3: TGTGCCAGCAGCTTCTTGGGACAGGGAGGCACAGATACGCAGTATTTT. The full variable domain, with the rest looked up from reference TRBV7-3 and TRBJ2-3, is GAGVSQTPSNKVTEKGKYVELRCDPISGHTALYWYRQSLGQGPEFLIYFQGTGAADDSGLPNDRFFAVRPEGSVSTLKIQRTERGDSAVYLCASSFLGQGGTDTQYFGPGTRLTVL.

The V and J genes are TRBV27 and TRBJ1-2; D is uncertain. Germline CDR1 and CDR2: MNHEY and SMNVEV (reference sequence). V was cut by 5 bases and J by 4 bases, with 17 bases left in between. The length of the CDR3 is 15 residues. CDR3 amino acids: CASSPTVGGIYGYTF. The CDR3 bases are TGTGCCAGCAGTCCAACTGTGGGAGGTATCTATGGCTACACCTTC.

This rearrangement joins TRBV7-9 to TRBJ2-7; 7 bases match TRBD1. CDR1 and CDR2 (germline): SEHNR, FQNEAQ (reference sequence). V trimming: 5 bases; J trimming: 0 bases; junction bases outside the gene matches: 4. The CDR3 consists of 14 residues. The CDR3 bases are TGTGCCAGCAGCGCCGACAGGGTCTCCTACGAGCAGTACTTC. This gives the protein CASSADRVSYEQYF.

The genes are TRBV15 and TRBJ1-5, with TRBD1 as a possible D gene (5 bases). CDR3 size: 16 residues. CDR1 and CDR2 from the germline V gene are LNHNV and YYDKDF (reference sequence). V lost 1 base and J lost 6, with 16 bases in between. For the CDR3, the DNA is TGTGCCACCAGCAGAGGTCCGGGGGGGAAGGGTCAGCCCCAGCATTTT. Residues: CATSRGPGGKGQPQHF.

The chain combines TRBV7-3 with TRBJ2-2, with D maybe TRBD1 (5 bases). The CDR3 extends over 15 amino acids. The V end lost 6 bases, the J end lost 6 bases, and 17 bases lay between the germline ends. CDR1 is SGHTA and CDR2 is FQGTGA in the germline V gene. The CDR3 is CASRDTGALAGELFF. The CDR3 region has the DNA TGTGCCAGCAGAGACACAGGTGCCCTGGCCGGGGAGCTGTTTTTT.

The chain uses TRBV7-2 and TRBJ2-7, with TRBD2 as a possible D gene (6 bases). Deletions cut 3 bases from V and 1 base from J, with 13 bases between. There are 15 residues in the CDR3. Germline V gives CDR1 SGHTA, CDR2 FQGNSA. The CDR3 nucleotides read TGTGCCAGCAGCTTTGTTCAAGCGGGTTCCTACGAGCAGTACTTC. Amino acids: CASSFVQAGSYEQYF.

V usage is TRBV6-1 and J usage is TRBJ1-2, with 8 nucleotides matching TRBD1. Germline V CDR1 and CDR2: MNHNS, SASEGT. Trimming cost V 4 bases and J 4 bases; bases outside gene matches: 5. The length of the CDR3 is 14 residues. The CDR3 DNA reads as TGTGCCAGCAGTGTGGGGCAGGGGGCCTATGGCTACACCTTC. It specifies CASSVGQGAYGYTF.

This clone was counted only a few times. The rearrangement uses TRBV2 and TRBJ2-2, with a weak D call TRBD2 (5 bases). The CDR3 length is 14 residues. Trimming left V 4 bases short and J 2 bases short, with 8 bases between. Germline CDR1 is SNHLY and CDR2 is FYNNEI. CDR3 DNA: TGTGCCAGCAGTGTTCGGGGAAACACCGGGGAGCTGTTTTTT. Translating it yields CASSVRGNTGELFF.

V gene TRBV19 combines with J gene TRBJ1-2; 10 bases are a match to TRBD1. CDR1 LNHDA and CDR2 SQIVND come from the germline V gene (reference sequence). With V trimmed by 3 bases and J by 13 bases, 11 bases remained unmatched. The CDR3 length is 14 residues. The CDR3 is CASSIYRDRGVSTF. The CDR3 DNA follows: TGTGCCAGTAGTATCTACCGGGACAGGGGTGTCAGCACCTTC. The full variable domain, completed using reference TRBV19 and TRBJ1-2, is DGGITQSPKYLFRKEGQNVTLSCEQNLNHDAMYWYRQDPGQGLRLIYYSQIVNDFQKGDIAEGYSVSREKKESFPLTVTSAQKNPTAFYLCASSIYRDRGVSTFGSGTRLTVV.

The chain carries TRBV7-9 and TRBJ2-7, with a weak D call TRBD2 (5 bases). This CDR3 is built from 13 residues. CDR1 and CDR2 from the germline V gene are SEHNR and FQNEAQ (reference sequence). Deletions cut 5 bases from V and 4 bases from J, with 12 bases between. CDR3 residues: CASSPETSYEQYF. CDR3 bases: TGTGCCAGCAGCCCCGAAACTAGTTACGAGCAGTACTTC.

CDR3 nucleotide sequence: TGTGCCACCAGCAGAGACAGGGTAGGGACAGATACGCAGTATTTT. It specifies CATSRDRVGTDTQYF. The V call is TRBV15, the J call TRBJ2-3; maybe TRBD1 (5 bases). The CDR3 consists of 15 residues. Trimming took 0 bases from V and 3 from J, leaving 10 bases between them. Per germline, CDR1 LNHNV and CDR2 YYDKDF (reference sequence).

On this clone itself: Distinct nucleotide sequences in the sample also encode this CDR3. The chain couples TRBV5-1 to TRBJ2-1, with 9 nucleotides matching TRBD2. There are 16 residues in the CDR3. Germline lookup yields CDR1 SGHRS and CDR2 YFSETQ. The V gene end was trimmed by 0 bases and the J gene end by 1 base; junction bases not matched to a gene: 2. This chain's CDR3 is CASSLGGRGSYNEQFF. CDR3 DNA sequence: TGCGCCAGCAGCTTGGGCGGGAGGGGGTCCTACAATGAGCAGTTCTTC.

The chain links TRBV2 to TRBJ2-5; D remains ambiguous. Germline assignment: CDR1 SNHLY and CDR2 FYNNEI. The CDR3 totals 15 residues. Trimming removed 4 bases at V and 4 bases at J, with 16 bases between. The CDR3 region has the DNA TGTGCCAGCAGTGGGGTGGGCTGGGTGCCAGAGACCCAGTACTTC. Translated, it gives CASSGVGWVPETQYF.

V is TRBV15 and J is TRBJ2-3; D may be TRBD1 (5 bases). The CDR3 is 15 residues long. Germline V gene sequence: CDR1 LNHNV, CDR2 YYDKDF (reference sequence). Trimming removed 5 bases at V and 2 bases at J, with 14 bases between. The CDR3 reads CATSGWAGPTDTQYF. In DNA form, the CDR3 reads TGTGCCACCAGCGGATGGGCAGGGCCCACAGATACGCAGTATTTT.

The chain has TRBV27 and TRBJ2-3; 9 bases are a match to TRBD1. The ends lost 2 bases at V and 1 base at J; junction bases unmatched: 4. The germline CDR1 and CDR2 sequences are MNHEY and SMNVEV (reference sequence). CDR3 length: 16 amino acids. This CDR3 is CASSLPRTGGTDTQYF. In DNA, the CDR3 is TGTGCCAGCAGTTTACCTCGGACAGGGGGCACAGATACGCAGTATTTT.

This clone was seen a handful of times. Written as DNA, the CDR3 is TGTGCCTGGAGTCGTCCCAGGGGATATGGCAATCAGCCCCAGCATTTT. Protein sequence: CAWSRPRGYGNQPQHF. The chain is built from TRBV30 and TRBJ1-5, with D perhaps matching TRBD1 (6 bases). The CDR3 loop spans 16 amino acids. V lost 2 bases and J 2 bases, leaving 16 bases between the germline ends. Germline V gene sequence: CDR1 GTSNPN, CDR2 SVGIG (reference sequence).

The sample holds a few counts of this clone. J is TRBJ2-2 and V is TRBV5-1; D may be TRBD2 (6 bases). V was pared by 4 bases and J by 7 bases, with 14 bases between. Germline assignment: CDR1 SGHRS and CDR2 YFSETQ. This CDR3 region has 14 residues. The CDR3 coding sequence is TGCGCCAGCAGCCACGGACGACTAGACGGGGAGCTGTTTTTT. This encodes CASSHGRLDGELFF. Variable domain in full (rest from reference TRBV5-1 and TRBJ2-2): KAGVTQTPRYLIKTRGQQVTLSCSPISGHRSVSWYQQTPGQGLQFLFEYFSETQRNKGNFPGRFSGRQFSNSRSEMNVSTLELGDSALYLCASSHGRLDGELFFGEGSRLTVL.

This clone was detected only a few times. The genes are TRBV6-5 and TRBJ1-1; TRBD1 aligns across 9 bases. Germline V gene data show CDR1 as MNHEY and CDR2 as SVGAGI. The CDR3 runs 14 residues. Unmatched junction bases numbered 6, after V lost 6 bases and J lost 4 bases. This CDR3 reads CASSTTGGGTEAFF. For the CDR3, the DNA is TGTGCCAGCAGCACAACAGGGGGCGGCACTGAAGCTTTCTTT.

The rearrangement joins TRBV6-5 to TRBJ2-1; 13 nucleotides agree with TRBD2. Germline V CDR1 and CDR2: MNHEY, SVGAGI. Trimming removed 2 bases from V and 9 bases from J; junction bases left unmatched: 7. The CDR3 spans 16 residues. The CDR3 bases are TGTGCCAGCAGTTACCGGACTAGCGGGGGAATGGGTGAGCAGTTCTTC. Its protein product is CASSYRTSGGMGEQFF.

The genes are TRBV19 and TRBJ1-2; no firm D call. Trimming pared 8 bases from V and 3 bases from J, leaving 10 bases between. Germline V lookup: CDR1 LNHDA, CDR2 SQIVND (reference sequence). The CDR3 has 12 residues. This chain's CDR3 is CASSWEYYGYTF. The CDR3 DNA is TGTGCCAGTTCCTGGGAGTACTATGGCTACACCTTC.

The chain links TRBV19 to TRBJ2-1, with 7 bases that match TRBD2. This CDR3 spans 13 amino acids. V trimming: 7 bases; J trimming: 7 bases; junction bases outside the gene matches: 7. Germline assignment: CDR1 LNHDA and CDR2 SQIVND (reference sequence). The chain's CDR3 is CASKTGGGNEQFF. DNA of the CDR3: TGTGCCAGTAAAACGGGAGGAGGGAATGAGCAGTTCTTC. The complete variable domain, with remaining parts taken from reference TRBV19 and TRBJ2-1, reads DGGITQSPKYLFRKEGQNVTLSCEQNLNHDAMYWYRQDPGQGLRLIYYSQIVNDFQKGDIAEGYSVSREKKESFPLTVTSAQKNPTAFYLCASKTGGGNEQFFGPGTRLTVL.

The chain is built from TRBV5-4 and TRBJ2-1; tentative D call: TRBD1 (5 bases). Germline V gene lookup returns CDR1 SGHNT and CDR2 YYREEE (reference sequence). The CDR3 extends over 15 amino acids. Trimming took off 4 bases at V and 4 bases at J, with 15 bases between the two ends. As DNA, the CDR3 is TGTGCCAGCAGCCCCCAGGGAAGTCCGTACAATGAGCAGTTCTTC. Protein product: CASSPQGSPYNEQFF.

The chain employs TRBV5-1 and TRBJ2-3; TRBD1 agrees at 7 bases. Per the germline V gene, CDR1 is SGHRS and CDR2 is YFSETQ. V was clipped by 4 bases and J by 5 bases; unmatched bases: 7. The CDR3 length is 14 residues. CDR3 nucleotides: TGCGCCAGCAGCACCGGGACAGTTCGAGATACGCAGTATTTT. Translating it yields CASSTGTVRDTQYF. The whole variable domain, remainder taken from reference TRBV5-1 and TRBJ2-3, is KAGVTQTPRYLIKTRGQQVTLSCSPISGHRSVSWYQQTPGQGLQFLFEYFSETQRNKGNFPGRFSGRQFSNSRSEMNVSTLELGDSALYLCASSTGTVRDTQYFGPGTRLTVL.